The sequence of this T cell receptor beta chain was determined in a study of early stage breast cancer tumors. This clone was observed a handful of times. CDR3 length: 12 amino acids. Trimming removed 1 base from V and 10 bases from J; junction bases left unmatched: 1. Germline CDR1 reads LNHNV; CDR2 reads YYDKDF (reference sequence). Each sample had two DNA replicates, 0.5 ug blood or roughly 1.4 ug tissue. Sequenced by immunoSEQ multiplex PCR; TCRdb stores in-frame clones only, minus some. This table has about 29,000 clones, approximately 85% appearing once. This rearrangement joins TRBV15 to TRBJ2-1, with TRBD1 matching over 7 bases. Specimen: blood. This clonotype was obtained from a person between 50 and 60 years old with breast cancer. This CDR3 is CATSRVDREQFF. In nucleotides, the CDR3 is TGTGCCACCAGCAGAGTGGACAGGGAGCAGTTCTTC.